This T cell receptor beta chain was sequenced in a study of metastatic and nonmetastatic thyroid tumors. Across the whole study: Patients with malignant and benign thyroid disease provided blood and tumor or nodule tissue, whose repertoires were compared. Whole-study findings and limits: Benign nodules reportedly had significantly lower TCR beta diversity than malignant thyroid tumors in blood and tumor.

Study processing details: Clinicopathological groups of papillary thyroid cancer showed CDR3 differences that were used to build a distant-metastasis classifier. TCRdb re-called the PCR reads through MiXCR. TCRdb, not the original authors, processed these V and J calls. The table includes approximately 25,000 clones, roughly a quarter detected once. Patients were all untreated before their thyroid surgery. This clone was counted a few times. Its antigen is undetermined. This clonotype was sampled from a male donor with papillary thyroid cancer or a benign thyroid nodule (not recorded which). Some clones in this sample may be carry-over from other donors' samples. Sequenced: blood.

The CDR3 DNA follows: TGTGCCAGCAGTTATGGGGACAACTACTCCTACGAGCAGTACTTC. Protein: CASSYGDNYSYEQYF. V usage is TRBV6-6 and J usage is TRBJ2-7; D possibly corresponds to TRBD1 (6 bases). The CDR3 has 15 residues. CDR1 is MNHNY, CDR2 SVGAGI, per germline (reference sequence). V was clipped by 3 bases and J by 0 bases, with 12 bases between them.